The clone carrying this T cell receptor (beta chain) showed up just once. Generated by immunoSEQ multiplex PCR, the TCRdb table keeps only in-frame clones and is missing some. In the table there are about 190,000 clones, about four fifths of which are singletons. V was trimmed by 3 bases and J by 7 bases, leaving 16 bases between them. This CDR3 has 15 residues. The germline CDR1 and CDR2 sequences are SNHLY and FYNNEI. This sample was taken from a study of blood T cell repertoires in COVID-19. The rearrangement uses TRBV2 and TRBJ2-1, with D possibly TRBD2 on 7 matching bases. The source is a woman in her twenties or thirties who had recovered from COVID-19. The sample comprised PBMCs or T cells enriched from blood (not recorded which). CDR3 DNA: TGTGCCAGCAGTGATTCAACGGGGGGCCTGAATGAGCAGTTCTTC. It is translated as CASSDSTGGLNEQFF.